The present TCR beta chain was sequenced within a study of OX40 agonist ivuxolimab in advanced cancers. Broadly, across the study: Ivuxolimab was a fully human IgG2 agonistic monoclonal antibody targeting the costimulatory receptor OX40 (CD134). The dose-escalation cohort was almost 85% male with a mean age of about 60 years, ranging from roughly 20 to 85. The monotherapy dose-escalation portion (N of about 52 patients) of the phase I ivuxolimab trial is reported in the paper. Peripheral TCRbeta sequencing aimed to test whether ivuxolimab altered TCR sequence diversity and caused clonal T-cell expansion. Three dose-escalation patients achieved partial responses, one with hepatocellular carcinoma and two with cutaneous melanoma. Intravenous ivuxolimab was administered to patients every 2 weeks at six dose levels: 0.01, 0.1, 0.3, 1.5, 3 and 10 mg/kg. Among the roughly 50 dose-escalation patients, about 19 had hepatocellular carcinoma, 15 or so melanoma, 9 renal cell carcinoma and 9 head and neck cancer. Patients were allowed to have had prior anti-PD-1, anti-PD-L1 or anti-CTLA-4 therapy, and around 41% of the dose-escalation patients had previously received checkpoint inhibitors.

Patients with a history of autoimmune disease or receiving systemic immunosuppression were excluded from the trial. In every dose cohort, peripheral blood was drawn for TCR sequencing at baseline, cycle 4 day 1, and cycle 7 day 1. The samples were taken from a phase I, first-in-human, multicenter, open-label dose-escalation trial of ivuxolimab. Adults with locally advanced or metastatic melanoma, renal cell, hepatocellular, or head and neck squamous cell carcinoma were enrolled in the trial. Before TCR sequencing, CD4+ and CD8+ T cells were separately sorted from peripheral blood. For sequencing of the TCRbeta CDR3 region, genomic DNA was extracted from the sorted cells. The immunoSEQ Assay was used to sequence the TCRbeta CDR3 regions. What TCRdb holds here is the immuneACCESS table cut down to in-frame rearrangements. Part of the clones is not present; checked against another copy, under half of the missing clones reflect an unresolved V gene, and the others are unexplained. For this sample the table gives about 110,000 clones, of which more than 70% were detected only once. Together, the top ten hold about 0.3% of the sample.

Points on this clone: The specificity of this receptor is unknown. Per-nucleotide qualities are absent, and no much larger clonotype sits a single base away.

Broad study findings and their caveats: At doses of 0.1 to 3.0 mg/kg, clonal expansion of both CD4+ and CD8+ T cells in blood was seen between baseline and week 6. Partial responders in the 0.1-3.0 mg/kg groups had among the lowest normalized peripheral clonal expansion, especially among CD8+ T cells. Low levels of normalized T-cell clonal expansion were also shown by some nonresponding patients. Antigen specificity was not determined for the clonally expanded peripheral T cells. On average, CD8+ T cells showed more expanded clones than CD4+ T cells after ivuxolimab.

CDR1 is given as SGHRS and CDR2 as YFSETQ, both from the germline V gene. The V and J ends are trimmed by 4 bases and 2 bases, leaving 19 bases between them. Including cysteine and phenylalanine, the CDR3 has 17 amino acids. CDR3 DNA is the only sequence kept; it has 51 bases, read in frame from the first base. The rearrangement combines TRBV5-1 with TRBJ1-3; possibly the D gene is TRBD1, per 6 matching bases. Source: CD4+ or CD8+ T cells sorted from blood, taken in a trial of the OX40 agonist ivuxolimab. The sequence was collected from an adult with an advanced solid tumor such as melanoma, head and neck, liver or kidney cancer. The CDR3 in this case is CASSGGPTLEAGNTIYF. The nucleotides are TGCGCCAGCAGCGGGGGCCCGACCTTGGAGGCTGGAAACACCATATATTTT. Reference TRBV5-1 and TRBJ1-3 genes cover what lies past the CDR3, so the full variable domain is KAGVTQTPRYLIKTRGQQVTLSCSPISGHRSVSWYQQTPGQGLQFLFEYFSETQRNKGNFPGRFSGRQFSNSRSEMNVSTLELGDSALYLCASSGGPTLEAGNTIYFGEGSWLTVV.